This T cell receptor beta chain was observed in a study of vaccination and CD4 T cells after COVID-19. Cultured CD4+ T-cell DNA underwent Oncomine TCR Beta short-read sequencing. TCRdb itself ran the PCR reads through MiXCR, one entry per CDR3 protein. The sample lists about 26,000 distinct CDR3 sequences, around two fifths occurring once. The CDR3 length is 14 residues. Trimming removed 4 bases at V and 1 base at J, with 13 bases between. Germline CDR1 SQVTM, CDR2 ANQGSEA. This clonotype turned up a few times. The target antigen is unknown. The time point denotes: late sampling 161 to 241 days after vaccination in three convalescent patients. Treatment noted: approximately 11-day PBMC culture with coronavirus spike peptide pools or control peptides (ViraFEST assay).

The rearrangement links TRBV29-1 to TRBJ1-2; TRBD1 might be the D (6 bases). The material was CD4+ T cells from blood, cultured in vitro, obtained about 7 months after SARS-CoV-2 vaccination. This sequence originates from a human donor who had recovered from COVID-19. The CDR3 region is CSVVQRGYNYGYTF. The CDR3 DNA sequence: TGCAGCGTTGTTCAAAGGGGGTATAACTATGGCTACACCTTC.